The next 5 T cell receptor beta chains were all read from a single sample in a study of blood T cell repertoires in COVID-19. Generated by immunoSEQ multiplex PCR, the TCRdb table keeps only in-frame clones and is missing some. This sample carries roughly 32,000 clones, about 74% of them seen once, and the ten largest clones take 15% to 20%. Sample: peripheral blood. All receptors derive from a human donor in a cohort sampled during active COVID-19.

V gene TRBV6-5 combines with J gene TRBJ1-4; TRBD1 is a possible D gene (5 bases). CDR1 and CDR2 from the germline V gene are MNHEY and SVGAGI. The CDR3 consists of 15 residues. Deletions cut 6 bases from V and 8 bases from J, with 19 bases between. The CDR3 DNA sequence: TGTGCCAGCAGGACCGCCGACGACAGCAGGGAAAAACTGTTTTTT. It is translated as CASRTADDSREKLFF.

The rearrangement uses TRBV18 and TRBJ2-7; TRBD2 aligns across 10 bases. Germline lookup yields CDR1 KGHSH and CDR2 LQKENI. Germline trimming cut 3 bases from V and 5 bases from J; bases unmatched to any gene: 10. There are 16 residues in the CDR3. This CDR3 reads CASSPGGAGGSNEQYF. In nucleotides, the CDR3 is TGTGCCAGCTCACCCGGTGGAGCGGGAGGGTCTAACGAGCAGTACTTC. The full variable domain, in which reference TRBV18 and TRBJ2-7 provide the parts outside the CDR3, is NAGVMQNPRHLVRRRGQEARLRCSPMKGHSHVYWYRQLPEEGLKFMVYLQKENIIDESGMPKERFSAEFPKEGPSILRIQQVVRGDSAAYFCASSPGGAGGSNEQYFGPGTRLTVT.

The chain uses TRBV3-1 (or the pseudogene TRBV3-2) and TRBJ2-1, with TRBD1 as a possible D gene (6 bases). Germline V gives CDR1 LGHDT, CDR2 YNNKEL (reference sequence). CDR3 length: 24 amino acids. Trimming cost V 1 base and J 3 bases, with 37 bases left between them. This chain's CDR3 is CASSQVYHPPRRDTDRDLYNEQFF. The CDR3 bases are TGTGCCAGCAGCCAAGTATACCACCCCCCCCGCCGGGACACCGACCGGGACCTCTACAATGAGCAGTTCTTC.

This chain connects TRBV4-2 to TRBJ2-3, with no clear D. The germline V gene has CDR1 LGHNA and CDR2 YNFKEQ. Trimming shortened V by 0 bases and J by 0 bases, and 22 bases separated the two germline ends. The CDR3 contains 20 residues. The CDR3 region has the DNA TGTGCCAGCAGCCAAGATAACGCAGCGCGTTTGCAATCTAGCACAGATACGCAGTATTTT. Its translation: CASSQDNAARLQSSTDTQYF.

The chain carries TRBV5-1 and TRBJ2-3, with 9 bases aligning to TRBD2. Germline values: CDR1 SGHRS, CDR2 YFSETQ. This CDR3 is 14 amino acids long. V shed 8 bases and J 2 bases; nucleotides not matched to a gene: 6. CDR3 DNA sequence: TGCGCCAGTAAAATAGCGGGGGACACAGATACGCAGTATTTT. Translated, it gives CASKIAGDTDTQYF.